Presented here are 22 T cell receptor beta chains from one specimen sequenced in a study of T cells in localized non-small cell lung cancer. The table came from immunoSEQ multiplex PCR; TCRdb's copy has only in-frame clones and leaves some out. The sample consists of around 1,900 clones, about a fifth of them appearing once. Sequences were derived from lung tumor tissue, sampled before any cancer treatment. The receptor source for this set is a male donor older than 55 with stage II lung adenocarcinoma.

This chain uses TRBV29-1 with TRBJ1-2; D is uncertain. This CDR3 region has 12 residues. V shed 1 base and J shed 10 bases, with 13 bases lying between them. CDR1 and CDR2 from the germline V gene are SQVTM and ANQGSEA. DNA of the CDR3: TGCAGCGTTGAAGGGTCAGGCGGGTACTACACCTTC. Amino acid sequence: CSVEGSGGYYTF.

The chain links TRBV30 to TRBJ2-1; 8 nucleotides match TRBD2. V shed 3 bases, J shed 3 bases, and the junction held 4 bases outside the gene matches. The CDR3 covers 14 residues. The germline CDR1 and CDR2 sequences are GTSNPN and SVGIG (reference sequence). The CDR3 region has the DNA TGTGCCTGGAGGGGGACTAGTCACTACAATGAGCAGTTCTTC. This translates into CAWRGTSHYNEQFF.

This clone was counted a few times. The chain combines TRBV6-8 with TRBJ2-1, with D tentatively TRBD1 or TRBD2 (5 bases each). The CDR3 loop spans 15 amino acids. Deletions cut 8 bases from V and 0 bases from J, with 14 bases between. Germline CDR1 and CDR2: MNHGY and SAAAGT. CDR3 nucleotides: TGTGCCAGCGTGACCGGGACGAGCTCCTACAATGAGCAGTTCTTC. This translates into CASVTGTSSYNEQFF.

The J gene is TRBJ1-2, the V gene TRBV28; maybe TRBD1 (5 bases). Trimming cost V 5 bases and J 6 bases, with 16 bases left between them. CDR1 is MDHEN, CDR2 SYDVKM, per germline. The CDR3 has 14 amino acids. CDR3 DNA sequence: TGTGCCAGCAGTCCCCCCGGGAGGGGCCATGGCTACACCTTC. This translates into CASSPPGRGHGYTF.

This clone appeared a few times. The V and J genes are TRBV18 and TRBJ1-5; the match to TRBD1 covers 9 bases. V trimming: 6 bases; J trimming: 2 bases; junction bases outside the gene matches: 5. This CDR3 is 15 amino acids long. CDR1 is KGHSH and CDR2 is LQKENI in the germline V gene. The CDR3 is CASSPDRGGNQPQHF. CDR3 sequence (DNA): TGTGCCAGCTCCCCGGACAGGGGTGGCAATCAGCCCCAGCATTTT.

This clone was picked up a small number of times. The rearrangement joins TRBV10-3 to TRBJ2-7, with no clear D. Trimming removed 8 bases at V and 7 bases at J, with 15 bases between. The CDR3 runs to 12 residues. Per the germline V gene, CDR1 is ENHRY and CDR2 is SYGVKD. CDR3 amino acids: CAIGSQSGEQYF. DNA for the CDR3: TGTGCCATCGGCTCCCAATCCGGGGAGCAGTACTTC.

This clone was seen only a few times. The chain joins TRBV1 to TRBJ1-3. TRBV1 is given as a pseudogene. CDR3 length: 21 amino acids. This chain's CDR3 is CASSHTGGFLARDVSGNTIYF. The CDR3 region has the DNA TGCGCCAGCAGCCACACGGGCGGGTTTCTCGCAAGGGACGTCTCTGGAAACACCATATATTTT.

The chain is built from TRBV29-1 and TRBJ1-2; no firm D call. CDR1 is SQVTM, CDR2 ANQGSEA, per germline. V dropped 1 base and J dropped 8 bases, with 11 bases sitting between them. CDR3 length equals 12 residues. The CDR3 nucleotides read TGCAGCGTTGAAGCTGGAGCAGGCGGCTACACCTTC. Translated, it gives CSVEAGAGGYTF.

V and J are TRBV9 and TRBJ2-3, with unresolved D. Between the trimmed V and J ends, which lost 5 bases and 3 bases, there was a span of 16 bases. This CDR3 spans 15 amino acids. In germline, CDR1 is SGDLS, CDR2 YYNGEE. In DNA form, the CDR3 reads TGTGCCAGCAGGAGCGTGTGGGTTCAGACAGATACGCAGTATTTT. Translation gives CASRSVWVQTDTQYF.

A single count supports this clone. DNA of the CDR3: TGTGCCAGTAGCCAAGAGGACACCTTGGCTAACTATGGCTACACCTTC. Protein: CASSQEDTLANYGYTF. V is TRBV19 and J is TRBJ1-2, with D possibly matching TRBD1 (5 bases). The CDR3 sequence is 16 residues long. Germline V gene lookup returns CDR1 LNHDA and CDR2 SQIVND (reference sequence). Trimming pared 6 bases from V and 0 bases from J, leaving 17 bases between.

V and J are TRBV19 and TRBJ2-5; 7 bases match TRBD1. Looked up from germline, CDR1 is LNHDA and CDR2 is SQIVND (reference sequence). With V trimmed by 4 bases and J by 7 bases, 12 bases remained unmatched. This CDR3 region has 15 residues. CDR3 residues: CASSTSQGTVGTQYF. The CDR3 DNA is TGTGCCAGTAGTACATCACAGGGGACGGTAGGGACCCAGTACTTC.

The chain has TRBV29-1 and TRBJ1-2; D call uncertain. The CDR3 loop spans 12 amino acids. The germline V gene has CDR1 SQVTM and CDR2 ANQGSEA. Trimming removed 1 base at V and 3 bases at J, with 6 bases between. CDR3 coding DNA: TGCAGCGTTGAAGTGGCCTACTATGGCTACACCTTC. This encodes CSVEVAYYGYTF.

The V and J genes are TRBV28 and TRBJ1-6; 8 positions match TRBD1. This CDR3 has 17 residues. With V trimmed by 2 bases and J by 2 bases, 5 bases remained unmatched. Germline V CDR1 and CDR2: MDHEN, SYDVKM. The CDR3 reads CASSLGQGGTYNSPLHF. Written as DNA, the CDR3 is TGTGCCAGCAGTTTAGGACAGGGTGGCACCTATAATTCACCCCTCCACTTT.

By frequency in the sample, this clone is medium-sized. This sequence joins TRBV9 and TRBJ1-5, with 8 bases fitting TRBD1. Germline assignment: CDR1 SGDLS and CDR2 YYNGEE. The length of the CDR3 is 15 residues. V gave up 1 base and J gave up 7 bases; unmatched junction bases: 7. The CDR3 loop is CASSVSTGANQPQHF. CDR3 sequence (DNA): TGTGCCAGCAGCGTATCGACAGGGGCGAACCAGCCCCAGCATTTT.

The CDR3 sequence: CASSIRGDTEAFF. CDR3 nucleotides: TGTGCCAGTAGTATCAGAGGTGACACTGAAGCTTTCTTT. This chain connects TRBV19 to TRBJ1-1; D call uncertain. The CDR3 spans 13 residues. V was cut by 3 bases and J by 3 bases, with 8 bases left in between. CDR1 LNHDA and CDR2 SQIVND come from the germline V gene (reference sequence).

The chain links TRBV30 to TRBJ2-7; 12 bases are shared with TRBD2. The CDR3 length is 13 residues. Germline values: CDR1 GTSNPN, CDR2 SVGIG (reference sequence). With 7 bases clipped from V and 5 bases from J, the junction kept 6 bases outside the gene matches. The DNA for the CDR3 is TGTGCCTTGGAGACTAGCGGGAGAAACGAGCAGTACTTC. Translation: CALETSGRNEQYF.

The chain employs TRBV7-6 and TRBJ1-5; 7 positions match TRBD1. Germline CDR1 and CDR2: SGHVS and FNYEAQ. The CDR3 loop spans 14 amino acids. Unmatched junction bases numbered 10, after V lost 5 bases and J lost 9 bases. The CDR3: CASSDGTATPPQHF. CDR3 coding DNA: TGTGCCAGCAGCGATGGGACAGCTACCCCGCCCCAGCATTTT.

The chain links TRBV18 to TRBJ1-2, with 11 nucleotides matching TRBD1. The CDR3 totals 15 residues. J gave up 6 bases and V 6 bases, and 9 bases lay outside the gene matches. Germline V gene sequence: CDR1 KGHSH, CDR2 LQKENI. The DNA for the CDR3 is TGTGCCAGCTCCCCGGGACAGGGGGTTGATAATGGCTACACCTTC. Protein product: CASSPGQGVDNGYTF.

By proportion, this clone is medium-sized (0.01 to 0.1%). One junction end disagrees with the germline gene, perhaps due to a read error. The CDR3 here is CAISVNNGLTTANYGYTF. The CDR3 nucleotides read TGTGCCATCAGTGTTAACAACGGCCTAACTACAGCTAACTATGGCTACACCTTC. This chain links TRBV6-8 with TRBJ1-2; D uncertain. Germline V CDR1 and CDR2: MNHGY, SAAAGT. CDR3 length: 18 residues.

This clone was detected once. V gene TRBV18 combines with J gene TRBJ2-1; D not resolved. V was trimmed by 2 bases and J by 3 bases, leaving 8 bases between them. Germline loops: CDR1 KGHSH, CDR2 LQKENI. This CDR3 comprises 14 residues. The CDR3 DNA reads TGTGCCAGCTCACCAACGGTGGGCTACAATGAGCAGTTCTTC. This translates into CASSPTVGYNEQFF.

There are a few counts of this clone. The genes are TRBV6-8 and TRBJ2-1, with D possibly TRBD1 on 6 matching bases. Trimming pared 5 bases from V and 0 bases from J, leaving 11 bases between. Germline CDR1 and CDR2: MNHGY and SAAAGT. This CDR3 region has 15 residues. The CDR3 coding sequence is TGTGCCAGCAGTCCCCTGGACAGCTCCTACAATGAGCAGTTCTTC. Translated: CASSPLDSSYNEQFF.

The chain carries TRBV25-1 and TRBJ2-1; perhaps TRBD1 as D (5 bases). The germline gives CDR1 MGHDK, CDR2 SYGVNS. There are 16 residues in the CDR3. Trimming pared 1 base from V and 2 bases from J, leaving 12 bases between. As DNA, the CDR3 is TGTGCCAGCAGTGAATTAAGGGGTTCCACCTACAATGAGCAGTTCTTC. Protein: CASSELRGSTYNEQFF.